Below are 29 T cell receptor beta chains sequenced from a single sample in a study of shared clonotypes between healthy human individuals. Clones were sequenced by immunoSEQ multiplex PCR, and TCRdb holds only the in-frame ones, with some missing. The sample carries some 1,600,000 clones, approximately 98% recorded once. The sequenced sample consisted of naive CD4+ T cells sorted from blood. Subset defined: CD45RA+ positively selected. The receptors shown here come from a man aged 25 to 45 in good health.

This chain links TRBV7-2 with TRBJ2-2; a possible D gene is TRBD1 (6 bases). The CDR3 contains 14 residues. The V gene's germline CDR1 is SGHTA and CDR2 FQGNSA. The germline V and J ends were trimmed by 5 bases and 3 bases, with 10 bases remaining between them. The DNA of the CDR3 is TGTGCCAGCAGCATGGGACAATACACCGGGGAGCTGTTTTTT. Its translation is CASSMGQYTGELFF.

The chain couples TRBV25-1 to TRBJ2-7, with 9 bases matching TRBD1. The CDR3 contains 15 residues. Per germline, CDR1 MGHDK and CDR2 SYGVNS. Trimming took 3 bases from V and 3 from J; bases not matched to a gene: 6. Here the CDR3 DNA reads TGTGCCAGCAGTGATTGGGGACAGGGTAGCTACGAGCAGTACTTC. Its translation: CASSDWGQGSYEQYF.

The chain uses TRBV28 and TRBJ2-7; D is perhaps TRBD2 (6 bases). The V gene lost 6 bases and the J gene lost 1 base, with 13 bases spanning the gap. The CDR3 spans 14 residues. Germline CDR1 reads MDHEN; CDR2 reads SYDVKM. The CDR3 region is CASSAPGESYEQYF. The CDR3 DNA follows: TGTGCCAGCAGCGCACCGGGGGAGTCCTACGAGCAGTACTTC.

The genes are TRBV5-1 and TRBJ2-3; 7 bases align to TRBD2. Germline V lookup: CDR1 SGHRS, CDR2 YFSETQ. Trimming at V came to 3 bases and at J to 0 bases, leaving 7 bases not matched to a gene. The CDR3 totals 16 residues. The chain's CDR3 is CASSSALASSTDTQYF. CDR3 nucleotides: TGCGCCAGCAGCTCTGCACTAGCGTCGAGCACAGATACGCAGTATTTT.

V and J are TRBV9 and TRBJ2-5, with D hard to call. Trimming shortened V by 0 bases and J by 4 bases, and 4 bases separated the two germline ends. Germline CDR1 SGDLS, CDR2 YYNGEE. The CDR3 is 12 residues long. Here the CDR3 DNA reads TGTGCCAGCAGCGTAGCTTCAGAGACCCAGTACTTC. Amino acid sequence: CASSVASETQYF. Filled out from reference TRBV9 and TRBJ2-5, the complete variable domain reads DSGVTQTPKHLITATGQRVTLRCSPRSGDLSVYWYQQSLDQGLQFLIQYYNGEERAKGNILERFSAQQFPDLHSELNLSSLELGDSALYFCASSVASETQYFGPGTRLLVL.

This rearrangement joins TRBV18 to TRBJ2-5; tentatively, D is TRBD2 (5 bases). The CDR3 is 17 amino acids. The V and J ends lost 3 bases and 4 bases respectively, with 21 bases between them. Looked up from germline, CDR1 is KGHSH and CDR2 is LQKENI. CDR3 amino acids: CASSPPRGRGQTETQYF. In DNA, the CDR3 is TGTGCCAGCTCACCTCCGCGAGGGAGAGGGCAGACAGAGACCCAGTACTTC.

The chain combines TRBV4-1 with TRBJ2-7; D unresolved. Trimming took 8 bases from V and 3 from J, leaving 23 bases between them. This CDR3 spans 16 amino acids. Germline CDR1 is MGHRA and CDR2 is YSYEKL. CDR3 sequence (DNA): TGCGCCAGCTCCCATCCCATTGGGCAGCTTGACTACGAGCAGTACTTC. Encoded protein: CASSHPIGQLDYEQYF.

The V call is TRBV5-1, the J call TRBJ1-2, with D possibly TRBD1 on 6 matching bases. The germline CDR1 and CDR2 sequences are SGHRS and YFSETQ. Trimming shortened V by 4 bases and J by 4 bases, and 14 bases separated the two germline ends. This CDR3 has 14 amino acids. CDR3 sequence: CASSPGGASYGYTF. CDR3 in DNA: TGCGCCAGCAGCCCCGGGGGGGCCAGCTATGGCTACACCTTC.

J is TRBJ2-1 and V is TRBV10-3, with a weak D call TRBD2 (6 bases). Germline V gene data show CDR1 as ENHRY and CDR2 as SYGVKD. V shed 4 bases and J shed 5 bases, with 15 bases lying between them. The CDR3 is made up of 15 amino acids. Here the CDR3 DNA reads TGTGCCATCAGTGGGGCGGGGCTAGACGACAATGAGCAGTTCTTC. The encoded protein is CAISGAGLDDNEQFF.

This clone was found once. This sequence joins TRBV18 and TRBJ1-2; D gene unclear. Germline V CDR1 and CDR2: KGHSH, LQKENI. This CDR3 has 14 residues. Trimming pared 10 bases from V and 0 bases from J, leaving 15 bases between. CDR3 residues: CATAESVANYGYTF. CDR3 bases: TGTGCCACTGCGGAGTCCGTAGCTAACTATGGCTACACCTTC.

V is TRBV7-2 and J is TRBJ2-7, with 8 bases fitting TRBD1. Trimming cost V 4 bases and J 8 bases; bases outside gene matches: 4. The germline V gene has CDR1 SGHTA and CDR2 FQGNSA. This CDR3 has 12 amino acids. CDR3 DNA: TGTGCCAGCAGCTACTCAGGGGGCCAGCAGTACTTC. Encoded protein: CASSYSGGQQYF.

The V call is TRBV9, the J call TRBJ2-2, with 9 bases lining up with TRBD2. Looked up from germline, CDR1 is SGDLS and CDR2 is YYNGEE. This CDR3 has 16 residues. The junction had 4 bases not matched to a gene; V was cut back by 0 bases and J by 4 bases. As DNA, the CDR3 is TGTGCCAGCAGCGTAGGGATTAGCGGGAGCACCGGGGAGCTGTTTTTT. Translated: CASSVGISGSTGELFF.

The chain has TRBV6-6 and TRBJ1-1, with D perhaps TRBD1 (5 bases). The CDR3 is made up of 13 amino acids. V lost 4 bases to trimming and J lost 1 base, with 7 bases between them. CDR1 MNHNY and CDR2 SVGAGI come from the germline V gene (reference sequence). The CDR3 reads CASSLGQNTEAFF. The CDR3 nucleotides are TGTGCCAGCAGTTTAGGACAGAACACTGAAGCTTTCTTT.

V is TRBV6-1 and J is TRBJ2-7; 8 positions match TRBD1. The CDR3 has 16 amino acids. Germline V lookup: CDR1 MNHNS, CDR2 SASEGT. Trimming removed 0 bases from V and 10 bases from J; junction bases left unmatched: 14. The chain's CDR3 is CASSEARDRFFFSQYF. The CDR3 DNA is TGTGCCAGCAGTGAAGCCAGGGACAGGTTTTTTTTTAGTCAGTACTTC.

The chain employs TRBV9 and TRBJ1-5, with D tentatively TRBD1 (5 bases). Germline CDR1 is SGDLS and CDR2 is YYNGEE. V lost 3 bases to trimming and J lost 6 bases, with 16 bases between them. This CDR3 comprises 15 residues. The CDR3 sequence is CASSAQSGGGQPQHF. The CDR3 DNA reads TGTGCCAGCAGCGCACAATCGGGGGGAGGTCAGCCCCAGCATTTT.

Concerning this clone: A much bigger clone sits one base away, suggesting this may be a read error. Other DNA sequences within the sample encode an identical CDR3. CDR3 residues: CASSFQETQYF. As DNA, the CDR3 is TGTGCCAGCAGCTTCCAAGAGACCCAGTACTTC. V gene TRBV7-2 combines with J gene TRBJ2-5; D not resolved. V lost 3 bases and J lost 1, with 0 bases in between. The CDR3 is made up of 11 amino acids. In germline, CDR1 is SGHTA, CDR2 FQGNSA.

The chain recombines TRBV5-1 with TRBJ2-5; 8 bases align to TRBD2. The CDR3 consists of 19 residues. Looked up from germline, CDR1 is SGHRS and CDR2 is YFSETQ. Unmatched junction bases numbered 16, after V lost 3 bases and J lost 0 bases. In DNA, the CDR3 is TGCGCCAGCAGCTCGTACGGCCTTACTAGCGGAGCAAACCAAGAGACCCAGTACTTC. Protein: CASSSYGLTSGANQETQYF.

Worth noting for this clone: Other DNA sequences in the same sample also yield this CDR3. This rearrangement joins TRBV19 to TRBJ2-1, with 12 bases identical to TRBD2. The length of the CDR3 is 14 residues. Germline loops: CDR1 LNHDA, CDR2 SQIVND (reference sequence). Germline trimming cut 4 bases from V and 6 bases from J; bases unmatched to any gene: 1. CDR3 in amino acids: CASSTSGRGNEQFF. The CDR3 coding sequence is TGTGCCAGTAGTACTAGCGGGAGGGGCAATGAGCAGTTCTTC.

This chain joins TRBV5-1 and TRBJ2-7; no reliable D call. Trimming cost V 4 bases and J 5 bases, with 19 bases left between them. CDR3 size: 15 residues. Germline V gene lookup returns CDR1 SGHRS and CDR2 YFSETQ. CDR3 sequence reads: CASSGAGPPANEQYF. DNA of the CDR3: TGCGCCAGCAGCGGCGCCGGGCCACCGGCCAACGAGCAGTACTTC.

This chain uses TRBV18 with TRBJ1-2; D is possibly TRBD1 (6 bases). Per germline, CDR1 KGHSH and CDR2 LQKENI. V shed 3 bases and J shed 0 bases, with 11 bases lying between them. The CDR3 runs to 15 residues. The CDR3 sequence: CASSPRTEANYGYTF. CDR3 DNA sequence: TGTGCCAGCTCACCTCGGACAGAAGCTAACTATGGCTACACCTTC.

The V call is TRBV7-2, the J call TRBJ1-5; D is unclear. V lost 4 bases and J lost 4, with 8 bases in between. CDR3 length equals 13 residues. CDR1 and CDR2 (germline): SGHTA, FQGNSA. This chain's CDR3 is CASSYLGNQPQHF. CDR3 nucleotide sequence: TGTGCCAGCAGCTATTTGGGGAATCAGCCCCAGCATTTT.

This clone is a singleton in its sample. The gene calls are TRBV30 and TRBJ1-5; 7 bases agree with TRBD1. The CDR3 runs to 16 residues. Germline V lookup: CDR1 GTSNPN, CDR2 SVGIG (reference sequence). Trimming removed 1 base from V and 4 bases from J; junction bases left unmatched: 10. CDR3 DNA sequence: TGTGCCTGGAGTGGCAACTCGGGACAGTTTAATCAGCCCCAGCATTTT. Translating it yields CAWSGNSGQFNQPQHF.

This clone was counted once. This chain links TRBV11-2 with TRBJ2-3; D is perhaps TRBD2 (6 bases). The CDR3 runs to 11 residues. The germline V and J ends were trimmed by 4 bases and 11 bases, with 10 bases remaining between them. Germline loops: CDR1 SGHAT, CDR2 FQNNGV. The CDR3 DNA is TGTGCCAGCAGCTCAGGGACTCGGCAGTATTTT. It specifies CASSSGTRQYF.

The V call is TRBV2, the J call TRBJ1-1; D not certain. The CDR3 contains 13 residues. Trimming removed 3 bases at V and 3 bases at J, with 8 bases between. Germline CDR1 is SNHLY and CDR2 is FYNNEI. Here the CDR3 DNA reads TGTGCCAGCAGTGACAGGATGTACACTGAAGCTTTCTTT. Its protein product is CASSDRMYTEAFF.

The J gene is TRBJ1-5, the V gene TRBV6-6; D is uncertain. The CDR3 has 12 amino acids. V was cut by 0 bases and J by 5 bases, with 2 bases left in between. Germline assignment: CDR1 MNHNY and CDR2 SVGAGI (reference sequence). CDR3 protein: CASSYSDQPQHF. The CDR3 DNA reads TGTGCCAGCAGTTACTCGGATCAGCCCCAGCATTTT.

CDR3 nucleotides: TGTGCCAGCTCACGGACGATCGACACCCAAGAGACCCAGTACTTC. As protein: CASSRTIDTQETQYF. This chain connects TRBV18 to TRBJ2-5; D unresolved. The CDR3 has 15 amino acids. V was clipped by 4 bases and J by 1 base, with 13 bases between them. The germline CDR1 and CDR2 sequences are KGHSH and LQKENI.

The chain joins TRBV7-3 to TRBJ2-1; no clear D gene. CDR1 SGHTA and CDR2 FQGTGA come from the germline V gene. The CDR3 runs 13 residues. Trimming stripped 8 bases from V and 5 bases from J, with 13 bases between. The CDR3 protein is CASGPAGHNEQFF. The CDR3 nucleotides are TGTGCCAGCGGACCCGCAGGACACAATGAGCAGTTCTTC.

This chain uses TRBV7-3 with TRBJ2-6; 9 bases line up with TRBD1. This CDR3 contains 17 residues. Germline V CDR1 and CDR2: SGHTA, FQGTGA. The V gene end was trimmed by 8 bases and the J gene end by 1 base; junction bases not matched to a gene: 9. CDR3 sequence: CASSPGQGISGANVLTF. The CDR3 region has the DNA TGTGCCAGCTCACCGGGACAGGGTATATCTGGGGCCAACGTCCTGACTTTC. The full variable domain, with the rest looked up from reference TRBV7-3 and TRBJ2-6, is GAGVSQTPSNKVTEKGKYVELRCDPISGHTALYWYRQSLGQGPEFLIYFQGTGAADDSGLPNDRFFAVRPEGSVSTLKIQRTERGDSAVYLCASSPGQGISGANVLTFGAGSRLTVL.

Turning to this clone: This sample includes further DNA sequences coding for the same CDR3. This chain joins TRBV9 and TRBJ2-7; 12 bases match TRBD2. V lost 0 bases to trimming and J lost 1 base; unmatched junction nucleotides: 2. This CDR3 contains 16 residues. CDR1 is SGDLS, CDR2 YYNGEE, per germline. CDR3 residues: CASSVGLAGGSYEQYF. The CDR3, as DNA: TGTGCCAGCAGCGTAGGGCTAGCGGGAGGGTCCTACGAGCAGTACTTC.